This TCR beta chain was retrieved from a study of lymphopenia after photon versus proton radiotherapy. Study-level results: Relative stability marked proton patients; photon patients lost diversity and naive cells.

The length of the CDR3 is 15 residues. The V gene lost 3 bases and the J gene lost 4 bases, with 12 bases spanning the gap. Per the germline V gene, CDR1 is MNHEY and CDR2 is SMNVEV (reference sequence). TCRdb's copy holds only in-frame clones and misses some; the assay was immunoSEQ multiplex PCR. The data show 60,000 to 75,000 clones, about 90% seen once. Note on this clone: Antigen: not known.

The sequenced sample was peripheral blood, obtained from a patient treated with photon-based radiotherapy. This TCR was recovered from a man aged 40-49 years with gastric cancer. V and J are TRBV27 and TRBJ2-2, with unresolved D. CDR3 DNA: TGTGCCAGCAGTTTGGCTCAGCACAGCACCGGGGAGCTGTTTTTT. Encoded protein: CASSLAQHSTGELFF.